This T cell receptor beta chain came from a study of T cell changes during pregnancy in multiple sclerosis. Here immunoSEQ multiplex PCR was the method, and the copy in TCRdb shows in-frame clones only, minus some. Found here are over 65,000 clones, approximately 91% of them singletons; the top ten hold 2.5% to 3%. This CDR3 is 12 amino acids long. Trimming took 5 bases from V and 2 from J, leaving 10 bases between them. Germline V gives CDR1 GTSNPN, CDR2 SVGIG (reference sequence). The receptor was derived from a female donor with multiple sclerosis, enrolled in a pregnancy study. The sequencing here drew on peripheral blood, taken in the first trimester of pregnancy. This chain joins TRBV30 and TRBJ2-7; possibly TRBD1 for D (6 bases). The CDR3 region has the DNA TGTGCCTGGGTCGGGACAACCTACGAGCAGTACTTC. Translation gives CAWVGTTYEQYF.